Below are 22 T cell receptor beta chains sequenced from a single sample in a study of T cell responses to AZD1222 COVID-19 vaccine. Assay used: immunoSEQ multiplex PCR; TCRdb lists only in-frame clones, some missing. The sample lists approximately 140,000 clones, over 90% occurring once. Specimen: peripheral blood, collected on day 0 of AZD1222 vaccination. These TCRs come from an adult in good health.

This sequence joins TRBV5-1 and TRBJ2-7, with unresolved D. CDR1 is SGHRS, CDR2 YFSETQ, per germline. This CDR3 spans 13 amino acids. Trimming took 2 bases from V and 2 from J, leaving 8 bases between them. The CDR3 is CASSFDGTYEQYF. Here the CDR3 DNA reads TGCGCCAGCAGCTTTGACGGAACCTACGAGCAGTACTTC.

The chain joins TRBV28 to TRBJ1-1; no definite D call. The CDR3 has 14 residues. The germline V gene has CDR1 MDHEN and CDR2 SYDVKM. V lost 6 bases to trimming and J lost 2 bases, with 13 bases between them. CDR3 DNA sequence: TGTGCCAGCAGAGTCCGCGGGTTTAACACTGAAGCTTTCTTT. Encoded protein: CASRVRGFNTEAFF.

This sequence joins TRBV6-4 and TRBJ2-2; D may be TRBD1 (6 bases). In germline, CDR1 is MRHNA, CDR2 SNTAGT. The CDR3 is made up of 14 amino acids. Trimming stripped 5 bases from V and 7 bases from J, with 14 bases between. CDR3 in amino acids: CASSLDSGVGELFF. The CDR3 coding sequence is TGTGCCAGCAGTTTGGACAGCGGCGTCGGGGAGCTGTTTTTT.

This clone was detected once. Written as DNA, the CDR3 is TGCAGCGTTGAGGGCGGGAGCTATGGCTACACCTTC. Its protein product is CSVEGGSYGYTF. This chain connects TRBV29-1 to TRBJ1-2; D remains ambiguous. The CDR3 contains 12 residues. Germline CDR1 reads SQVTM; CDR2 reads ANQGSEA. V lost 3 bases and J 4 bases, leaving 9 bases between the germline ends.

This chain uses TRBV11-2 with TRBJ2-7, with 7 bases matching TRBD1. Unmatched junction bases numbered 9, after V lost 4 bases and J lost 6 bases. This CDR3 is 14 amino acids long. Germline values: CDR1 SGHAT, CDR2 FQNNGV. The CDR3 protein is CASSWDSYPLEQYF. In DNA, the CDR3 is TGTGCCAGCAGCTGGGACAGCTACCCCCTCGAGCAGTACTTC.

CDR3 residues: CASSYRAAGGGYEQYF. CDR3 bases: TGCGCCAGCAGCTATCGGGCAGCGGGAGGCGGGTACGAGCAGTACTTC. This rearrangement joins TRBV5-1 to TRBJ2-7; TRBD2 matches 9 bases. Germline CDR1 and CDR2: SGHRS and YFSETQ. V shed 3 bases and J 4 bases; nucleotides not matched to a gene: 11. The CDR3 covers 16 residues. Based on the CDR3 plus reference TRBV5-1 and TRBJ2-7, the full variable domain is KAGVTQTPRYLIKTRGQQVTLSCSPISGHRSVSWYQQTPGQGLQFLFEYFSETQRNKGNFPGRFSGRQFSNSRSEMNVSTLELGDSALYLCASSYRAAGGGYEQYFGPGTRLTVT.

CDR3 sequence reads: CASSLGRTTNTEAFF. In DNA, the CDR3 is TGTGCCAGCAGCTTAGGGAGAACAACCAACACTGAAGCTTTCTTT. This chain links TRBV11-2 with TRBJ1-1; D gene uncertain. CDR3 length: 15 amino acids. CDR1 and CDR2 (germline): SGHAT, FQNNGV. The V and J ends lost 1 base and 2 bases respectively, with 11 bases between them.

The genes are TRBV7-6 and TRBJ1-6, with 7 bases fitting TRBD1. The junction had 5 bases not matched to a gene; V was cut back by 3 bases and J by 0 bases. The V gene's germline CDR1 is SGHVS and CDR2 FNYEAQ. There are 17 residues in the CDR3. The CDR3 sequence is CASSLRGPSSYNSPLHF. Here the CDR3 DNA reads TGTGCCAGCAGCTTGAGGGGGCCTAGCTCCTATAATTCACCCCTCCACTTT.

CDR3 loop: CASSEKVAGVKREQFF. CDR3 nucleotide sequence: TGTGCCAGCAGCGAAAAGGTAGCGGGAGTGAAAAGAGAGCAGTTCTTC. The rearrangement joins TRBV2 to TRBJ2-1; 9 positions match TRBD2. The length of the CDR3 is 16 residues. Unmatched junction bases numbered 16, after V lost 6 bases and J lost 10 bases. Germline lookup yields CDR1 SNHLY and CDR2 FYNNEI.

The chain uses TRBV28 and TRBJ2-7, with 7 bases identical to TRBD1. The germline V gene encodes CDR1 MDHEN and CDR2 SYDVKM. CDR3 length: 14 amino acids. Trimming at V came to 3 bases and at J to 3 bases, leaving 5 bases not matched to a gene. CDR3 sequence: CASSFQGDGYEQYF. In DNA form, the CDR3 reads TGTGCCAGCAGTTTCCAGGGGGACGGCTACGAGCAGTACTTC.

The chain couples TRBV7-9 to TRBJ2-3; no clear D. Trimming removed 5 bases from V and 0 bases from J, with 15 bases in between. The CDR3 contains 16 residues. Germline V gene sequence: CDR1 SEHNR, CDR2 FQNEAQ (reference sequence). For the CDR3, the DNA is TGTGCCAGCAGCCCAGACTTCAACCCAAGCACAGATACGCAGTATTTT. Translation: CASSPDFNPSTDTQYF. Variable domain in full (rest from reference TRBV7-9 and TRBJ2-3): DTGVSQNPRHKITKRGQNVTFRCDPISEHNRLYWYRQTLGQGPEFLTYFQNEAQLEKSRLLSDRFSAERPKGSFSTLEIQRTEQGDSAMYLCASSPDFNPSTDTQYFGPGTRLTVL.

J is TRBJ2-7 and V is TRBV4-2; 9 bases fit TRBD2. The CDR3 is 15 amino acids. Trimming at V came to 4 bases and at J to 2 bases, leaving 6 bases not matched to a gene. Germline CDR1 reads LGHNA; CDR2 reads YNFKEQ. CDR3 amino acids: CASSLERGAAYEQYF. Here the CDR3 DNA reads TGTGCCAGCAGCCTAGAGCGGGGGGCAGCCTACGAGCAGTACTTC.

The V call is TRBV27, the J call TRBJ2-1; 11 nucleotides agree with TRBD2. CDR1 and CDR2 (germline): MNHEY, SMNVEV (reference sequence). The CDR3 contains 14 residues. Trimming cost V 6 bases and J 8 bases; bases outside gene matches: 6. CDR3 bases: TGTGCCAGCAGGAGACTAGCGGGGTGGGATGAGCAGTTCTTC. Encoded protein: CASRRLAGWDEQFF.

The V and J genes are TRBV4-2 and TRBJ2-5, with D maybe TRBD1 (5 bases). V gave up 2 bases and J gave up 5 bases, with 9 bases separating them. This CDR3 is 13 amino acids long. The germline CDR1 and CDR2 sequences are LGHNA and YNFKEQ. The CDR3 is CASSQLKGETQYF. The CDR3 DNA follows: TGTGCCAGCAGCCAACTGAAGGGGGAGACCCAGTACTTC.

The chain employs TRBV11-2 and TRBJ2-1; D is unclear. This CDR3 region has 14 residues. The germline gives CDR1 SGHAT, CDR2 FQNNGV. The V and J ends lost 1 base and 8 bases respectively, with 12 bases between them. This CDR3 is CASSLVSLGDEQFF. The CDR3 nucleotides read TGTGCCAGCAGCTTAGTTTCCTTGGGCGATGAGCAGTTCTTC.

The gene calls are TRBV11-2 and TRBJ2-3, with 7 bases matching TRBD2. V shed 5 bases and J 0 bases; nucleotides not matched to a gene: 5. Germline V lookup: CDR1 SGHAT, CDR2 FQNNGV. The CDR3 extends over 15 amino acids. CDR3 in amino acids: CASSLLGGSTDTQYF. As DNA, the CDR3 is TGTGCCAGCAGCCTCCTCGGGGGGAGCACAGATACGCAGTATTTT.

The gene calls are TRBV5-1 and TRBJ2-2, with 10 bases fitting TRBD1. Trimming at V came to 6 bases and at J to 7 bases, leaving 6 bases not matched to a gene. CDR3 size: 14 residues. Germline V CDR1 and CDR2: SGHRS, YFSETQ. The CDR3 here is CASIDRGHGGELFF. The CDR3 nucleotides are TGCGCCAGCATCGACAGGGGGCATGGCGGGGAGCTGTTTTTT.

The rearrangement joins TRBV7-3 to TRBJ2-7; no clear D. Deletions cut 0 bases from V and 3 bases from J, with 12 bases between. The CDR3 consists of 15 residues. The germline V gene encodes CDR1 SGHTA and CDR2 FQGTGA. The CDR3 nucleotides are TGTGCCAGCAGCTTAACTCCCACACCCATCTACGAGCAGTACTTC. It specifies CASSLTPTPIYEQYF.

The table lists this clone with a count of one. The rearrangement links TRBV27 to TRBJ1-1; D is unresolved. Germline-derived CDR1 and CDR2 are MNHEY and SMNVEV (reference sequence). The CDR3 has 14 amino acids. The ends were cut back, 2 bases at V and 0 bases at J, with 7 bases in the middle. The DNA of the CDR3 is TGTGCCAGCAGTTTAGGAGCCCTGAACACTGAAGCTTTCTTT. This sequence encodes CASSLGALNTEAFF.

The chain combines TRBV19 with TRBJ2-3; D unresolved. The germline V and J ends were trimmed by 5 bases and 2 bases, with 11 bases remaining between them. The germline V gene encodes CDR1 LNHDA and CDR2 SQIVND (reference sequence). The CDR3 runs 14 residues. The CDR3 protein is CASSPTRYTDTQYF. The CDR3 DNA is TGTGCCAGTAGTCCCACGAGATACACAGATACGCAGTATTTT. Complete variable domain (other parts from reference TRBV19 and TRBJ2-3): DGGITQSPKYLFRKEGQNVTLSCEQNLNHDAMYWYRQDPGQGLRLIYYSQIVNDFQKGDIAEGYSVSREKKESFPLTVTSAQKNPTAFYLCASSPTRYTDTQYFGPGTRLTVL.

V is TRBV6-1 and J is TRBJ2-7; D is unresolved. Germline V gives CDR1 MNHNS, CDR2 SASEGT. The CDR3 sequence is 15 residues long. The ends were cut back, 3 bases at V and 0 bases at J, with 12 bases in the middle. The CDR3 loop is CASSDKGPFSYEQYF. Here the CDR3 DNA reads TGTGCCAGCAGTGATAAGGGCCCTTTCTCCTACGAGCAGTACTTC.

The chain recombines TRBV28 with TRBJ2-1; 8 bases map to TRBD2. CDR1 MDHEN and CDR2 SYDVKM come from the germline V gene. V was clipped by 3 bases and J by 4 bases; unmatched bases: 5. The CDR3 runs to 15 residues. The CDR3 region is CASSFSGRRYNEQFF. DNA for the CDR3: TGTGCCAGCAGTTTCAGCGGGAGAAGGTACAATGAGCAGTTCTTC.